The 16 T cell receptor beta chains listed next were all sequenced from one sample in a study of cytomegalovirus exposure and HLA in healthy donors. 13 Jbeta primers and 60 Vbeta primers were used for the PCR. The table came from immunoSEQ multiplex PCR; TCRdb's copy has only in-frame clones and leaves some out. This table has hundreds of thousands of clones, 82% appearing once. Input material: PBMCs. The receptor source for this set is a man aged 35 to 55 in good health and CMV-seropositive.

Here the CDR3 DNA reads TGTGCCAGCAGCTTAGTAGGGGGCCCTGAAGCTTTCTTT. Translating it yields CASSLVGGPEAFF. The chain uses TRBV11-2 and TRBJ1-1; 7 positions match TRBD1. From germline, CDR1 is SGHAT and CDR2 FQNNGV. J was trimmed by 6 bases and V by 1 base; bases with no gene match: 2. The CDR3 is 13 amino acids.

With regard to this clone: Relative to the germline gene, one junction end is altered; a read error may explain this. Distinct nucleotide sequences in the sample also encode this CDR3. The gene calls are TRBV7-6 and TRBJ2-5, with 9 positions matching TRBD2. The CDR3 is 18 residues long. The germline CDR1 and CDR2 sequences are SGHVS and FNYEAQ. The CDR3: CASSSRKSSGVSRETQYF. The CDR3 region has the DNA TGCGCCAGCAGCTCTAGGAAATCTAGCGGGGTGTCCCGTGAGACCCAGTACTTC.

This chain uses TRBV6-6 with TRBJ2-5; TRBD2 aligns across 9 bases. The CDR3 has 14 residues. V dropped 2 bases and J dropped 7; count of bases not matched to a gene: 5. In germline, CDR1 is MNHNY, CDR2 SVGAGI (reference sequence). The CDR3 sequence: CASSYDSGGGTQYF. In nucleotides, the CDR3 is TGTGCCAGCAGTTACGATAGCGGGGGAGGGACCCAGTACTTC.

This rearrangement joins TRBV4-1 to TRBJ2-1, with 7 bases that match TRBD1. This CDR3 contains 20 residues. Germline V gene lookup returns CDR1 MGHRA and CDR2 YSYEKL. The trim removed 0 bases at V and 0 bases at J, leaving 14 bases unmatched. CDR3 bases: TGCGCCAGCAGCCAAGATTTGAGACAGGGCGCTTTTGCCTCCTACAATGAGCAGTTCTTC. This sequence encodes CASSQDLRQGAFASYNEQFF.

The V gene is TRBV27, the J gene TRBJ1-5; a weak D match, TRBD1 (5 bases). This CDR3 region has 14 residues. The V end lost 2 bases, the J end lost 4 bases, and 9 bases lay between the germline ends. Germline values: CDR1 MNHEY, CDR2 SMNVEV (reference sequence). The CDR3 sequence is CASSLLGGNQPQHF. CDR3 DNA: TGTGCCAGCAGTTTACTGGGGGGTAATCAGCCCCAGCATTTT.

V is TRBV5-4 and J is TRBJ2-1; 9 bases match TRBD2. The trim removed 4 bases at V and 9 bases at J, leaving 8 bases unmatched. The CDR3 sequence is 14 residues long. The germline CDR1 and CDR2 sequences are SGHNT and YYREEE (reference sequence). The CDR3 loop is CASSPGAGGAEQFF. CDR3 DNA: TGTGCCAGCAGCCCGGGAGCGGGAGGAGCTGAGCAGTTCTTC.

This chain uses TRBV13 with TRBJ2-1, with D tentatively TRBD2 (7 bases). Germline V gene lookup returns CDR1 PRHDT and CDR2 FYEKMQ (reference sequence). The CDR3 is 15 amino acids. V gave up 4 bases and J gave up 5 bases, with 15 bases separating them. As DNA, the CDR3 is TGTGCCAGCAGCTCCAGCGGCGGGGGCCACAATGAGCAGTTCTTC. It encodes CASSSSGGGHNEQFF.

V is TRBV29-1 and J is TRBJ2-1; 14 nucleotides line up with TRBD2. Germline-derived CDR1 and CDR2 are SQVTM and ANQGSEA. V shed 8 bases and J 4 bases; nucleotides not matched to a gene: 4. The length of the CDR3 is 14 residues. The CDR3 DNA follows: TGCAGCACGGGACTAGCGGGAGCGTACAATGAGCAGTTCTTC. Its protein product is CSTGLAGAYNEQFF.

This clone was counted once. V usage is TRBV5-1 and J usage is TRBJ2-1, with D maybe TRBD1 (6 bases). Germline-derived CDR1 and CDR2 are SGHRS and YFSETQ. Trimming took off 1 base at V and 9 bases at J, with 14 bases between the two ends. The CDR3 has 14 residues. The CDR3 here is CASSLTGTQSEQFF. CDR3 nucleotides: TGCGCCAGCAGCTTGACAGGGACCCAGAGTGAGCAGTTCTTC. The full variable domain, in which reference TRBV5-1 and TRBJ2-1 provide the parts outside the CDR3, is KAGVTQTPRYLIKTRGQQVTLSCSPISGHRSVSWYQQTPGQGLQFLFEYFSETQRNKGNFPGRFSGRQFSNSRSEMNVSTLELGDSALYLCASSLTGTQSEQFFGPGTRLTVL.

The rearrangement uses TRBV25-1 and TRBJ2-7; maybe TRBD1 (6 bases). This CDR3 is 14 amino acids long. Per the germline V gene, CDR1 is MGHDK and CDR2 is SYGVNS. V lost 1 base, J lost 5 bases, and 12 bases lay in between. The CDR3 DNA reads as TGTGCCAGCAGTGAATGGTCCAGGGACAACGAGCAGTACTTC. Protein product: CASSEWSRDNEQYF.

CDR3 sequence (DNA): TGCGCCAGCAGCCAAGATCGAGAAATCGGATGGCAGGGAAATGGCTACACCTTC. Translation: CASSQDREIGWQGNGYTF. The V gene is TRBV4-1, the J gene TRBJ1-2; perhaps TRBD1 as D (5 bases). With 0 bases removed from V and 6 bases from J, the gap between germline ends came to 23 bases. The germline gives CDR1 MGHRA, CDR2 YSYEKL. The CDR3 is 18 amino acids.

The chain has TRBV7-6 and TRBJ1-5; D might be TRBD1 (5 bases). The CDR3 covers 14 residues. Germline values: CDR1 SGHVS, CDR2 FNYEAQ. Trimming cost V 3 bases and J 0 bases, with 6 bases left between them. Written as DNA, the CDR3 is TGTGCCAGCAGCTTTGACAGTAGCAATCAGCCCCAGCATTTT. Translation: CASSFDSSNQPQHF.

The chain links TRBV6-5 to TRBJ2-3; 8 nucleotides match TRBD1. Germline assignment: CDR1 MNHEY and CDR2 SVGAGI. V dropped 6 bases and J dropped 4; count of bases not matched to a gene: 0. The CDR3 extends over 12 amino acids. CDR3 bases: TGTGCCAGCAGGACAGGGGCAGATACGCAGTATTTT. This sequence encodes CASRTGADTQYF.

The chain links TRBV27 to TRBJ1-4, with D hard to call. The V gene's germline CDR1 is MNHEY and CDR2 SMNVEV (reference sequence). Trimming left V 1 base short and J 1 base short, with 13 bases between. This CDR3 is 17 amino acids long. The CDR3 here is CASSLYGLEGTNEKLFF. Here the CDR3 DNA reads TGTGCCAGCAGTTTATATGGGCTAGAGGGAACTAATGAAAAACTGTTTTTT.

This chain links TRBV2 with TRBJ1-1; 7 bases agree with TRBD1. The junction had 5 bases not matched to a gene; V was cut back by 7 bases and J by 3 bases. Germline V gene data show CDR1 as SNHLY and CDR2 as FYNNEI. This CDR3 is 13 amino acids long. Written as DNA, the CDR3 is TGTGCCAGCACAGGGGGTAGAGACACTGAAGCTTTCTTT. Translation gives CASTGGRDTEAFF.

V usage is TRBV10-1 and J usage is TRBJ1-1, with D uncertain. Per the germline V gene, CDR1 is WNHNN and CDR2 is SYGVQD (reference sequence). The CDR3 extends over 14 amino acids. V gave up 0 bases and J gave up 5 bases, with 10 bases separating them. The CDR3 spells CASSESTLGTEAFF. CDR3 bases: TGCGCCAGCAGTGAGTCGACTCTCGGGACTGAAGCTTTCTTT.